This TCR beta chain was obtained from a study of T cells in Graves' hyperthyroidism and ophthalmopathy. The study's findings and limits: Blood samples included most of the expanded thyroid clonotypes exceeding 0.001. Model-based prediction identified ophthalmopathy a median 6.5 months prior to its onset.

Amplification of TCR beta CDR3 regions used RNA as the template. HTBI primers were the set used in a first-round RT-PCR of the TCR CDR3. TCRdb used MiXCR to reprocess the multiplex PCR reads, holding one entry per CDR3 protein. The sample carries some 510,000 distinct CDR3 sequences, around 20% recorded once. This clonotype was seen many times. Its specificity is unknown. This CDR3 is built from 14 residues. V lost 1 base to trimming and J lost 5 bases, with 12 bases between them. V is TRBV12-3 or TRBV12-4 and J is TRBJ2-7; the D gene is possibly TRBD2 (5 bases). The sequence was collected from a man between 18 and 29 years old with Graves' hyperthyroidism. Material: blood. CDR3 loop: CASSLGRGGHEQYF. The CDR3 coding sequence is TGTGCCAGCAGTTTAGGTCGCGGCGGGCACGAGCAGTACTTC.